These 5 T cell receptor beta chains were sequenced from one sample in a study of T cell repertoires in cytomegalovirus infection (dated by TCRdb to between 2018 and 2020). Sequencing took place on an Illumina HiSeq 1500. Using fastp at Q25 and MiXCR, TCRdb reprocessed the public reads and kept productive beta chains. Every CDR3 protein is listed once, alongside the most common genes and DNA of its rows. In this sample the table shows 290,000 or so distinct CDR3 sequences, under 30% of which occur a single time. The ten largest clones take up roughly 13% of the sample. Sequenced: PBMCs. All receptors derive from a human donor in good health (CMV status not recorded). Some clones in this sample may be carry-over from other donors' samples.

The CDR3 sequence: CASSPSASGQETQYF. In nucleotides, the CDR3 is TGTGCCAGCAGCCCTAGCGCTAGCGGCCAAGAGACCCAGTACTTC. V usage is TRBV5-5 and J usage is TRBJ2-5; 7 bases map to TRBD2. The CDR3 length is 15 residues. With V trimmed by 4 bases and J by 1 base, 7 bases remained unmatched. Germline CDR1 reads SGHKS; CDR2 reads YYEKEE (reference sequence).

V gene TRBV6-5 combines with J gene TRBJ1-1; 7 nucleotides match TRBD1. V trimming: 5 bases; J trimming: 3 bases; junction bases outside the gene matches: 9. Germline V gene data show CDR1 as MNHEY and CDR2 as SVGAGI. This CDR3 is 15 amino acids long. The CDR3 nucleotides read TGTGCCAGCAGTCTGGTGCCGCAGGGGGACACTGAAGCTTTCTTT. Encoded protein: CASSLVPQGDTEAFF.

V and J are TRBV5-1 and TRBJ2-6; possibly TRBD1 for D (5 bases). Germline V gene data show CDR1 as SGHRS and CDR2 as YFSETQ. The CDR3 loop spans 16 amino acids. V dropped 4 bases and J dropped 0 bases, with 11 bases sitting between them. The CDR3 here is CASSGIRDSGANVLTF. The DNA for the CDR3 is TGCGCCAGCAGCGGAATCAGGGACTCTGGGGCCAACGTCCTGACTTTC. Full variable domain (rest looked up from reference TRBV5-1 and TRBJ2-6): KAGVTQTPRYLIKTRGQQVTLSCSPISGHRSVSWYQQTPGQGLQFLFEYFSETQRNKGNFPGRFSGRQFSNSRSEMNVSTLELGDSALYLCASSGIRDSGANVLTFGAGSRLTVL.

V gene TRBV7-2 combines with J gene TRBJ1-1; possibly TRBD1 for D (5 bases). Germline lookup yields CDR1 SGHTA and CDR2 FQGNSA. There are 15 residues in the CDR3. Trimming took 3 bases from V and 0 from J, leaving 11 bases between them. CDR3: CASSFQGVLNTEAFF. CDR3 sequence (DNA): TGTGCCAGCAGCTTTCAAGGGGTCCTGAACACTGAAGCTTTCTTT.

This clonotype has a handful of counts. The rearrangement links TRBV20-1 to TRBJ2-1; 8 positions match TRBD2. The germline V gene encodes CDR1 DFQATT and CDR2 SNEGSKA (reference sequence). The CDR3 has 17 residues. The V segment lost 0 bases and the J segment 5 bases; nucleotides outside the gene matches: 12. The CDR3 spells CSARDPTVSGGNNEQFF. CDR3 DNA: TGCAGTGCTAGAGATCCCACAGTGAGCGGGGGAAACAATGAGCAGTTCTTC.